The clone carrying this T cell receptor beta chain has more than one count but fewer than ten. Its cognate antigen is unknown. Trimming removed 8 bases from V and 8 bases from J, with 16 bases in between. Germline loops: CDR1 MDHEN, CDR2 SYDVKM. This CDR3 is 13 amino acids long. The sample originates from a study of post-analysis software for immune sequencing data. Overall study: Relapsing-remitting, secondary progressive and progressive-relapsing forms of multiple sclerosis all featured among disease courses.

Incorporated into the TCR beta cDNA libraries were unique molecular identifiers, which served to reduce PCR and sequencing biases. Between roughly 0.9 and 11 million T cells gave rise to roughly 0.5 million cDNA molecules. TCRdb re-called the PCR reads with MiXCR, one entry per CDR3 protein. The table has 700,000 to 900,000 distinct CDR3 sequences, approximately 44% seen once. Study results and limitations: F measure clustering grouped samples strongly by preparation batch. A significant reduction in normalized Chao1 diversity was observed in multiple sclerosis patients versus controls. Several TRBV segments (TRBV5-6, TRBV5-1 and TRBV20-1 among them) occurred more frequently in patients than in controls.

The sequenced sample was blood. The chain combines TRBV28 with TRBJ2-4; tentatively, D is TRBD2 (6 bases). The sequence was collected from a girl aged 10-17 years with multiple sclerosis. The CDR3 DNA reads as TGTGCCAGCCGCGAGTGGGGGGAGGACATTCAGTACTTC. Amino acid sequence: CASREWGEDIQYF.